The clone carrying this TCR beta chain was picked up many times. Between the trimmed V and J ends, which lost 2 bases and 6 bases, there was a span of 13 bases. This CDR3 region has 14 residues. Germline assignment: CDR1 DFQATT and CDR2 SNEGSKA (reference sequence). This entry belongs to a study of identical twins. Addition of a universal primer site occurred through template switching, and cDNA carried unique molecular identifiers. TCRdb independently ran MiXCR on the 5' RACE reads; one entry per CDR3 protein. The sample has around 280,000 distinct CDR3 sequences; about 8.3% are singletons. These data are also associated with another study on yellow fever vaccine responses in identical twins. That work adds: Reports say the vaccine T cell response in twins looked partly convergent and partly personalized.

Sequencing used memory (CD45RO+) T cells sorted from blood. The chain joins TRBV20-1 to TRBJ2-2, with D possibly being TRBD2 (5 bases). The TCR sequence derives from a woman under 30 in good health. This chain's CDR3 is CSARSLAQAGELFF. The CDR3 nucleotides are TGCAGTGCTAGAAGCCTAGCCCAGGCCGGGGAGCTGTTTTTT.